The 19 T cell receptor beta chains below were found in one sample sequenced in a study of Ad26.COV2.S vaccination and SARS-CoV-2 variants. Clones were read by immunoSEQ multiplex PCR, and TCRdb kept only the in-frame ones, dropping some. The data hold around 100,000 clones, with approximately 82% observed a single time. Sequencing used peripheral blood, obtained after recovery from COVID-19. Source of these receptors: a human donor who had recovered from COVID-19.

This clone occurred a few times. In DNA form, the CDR3 reads TGTGCCAGTAGTCCCACCGCCGAGCAGGGTTTGGGCTACACCTTC. Its protein product is CASSPTAEQGLGYTF. The chain is built from TRBV19 and TRBJ1-2, with a weak D call TRBD1 (5 bases). There are 15 residues in the CDR3. The germline V gene encodes CDR1 LNHDA and CDR2 SQIVND (reference sequence). V lost 5 bases to trimming and J lost 8 bases, with 21 bases between them. The full variable domain, completed using reference TRBV19 and TRBJ1-2, is DGGITQSPKYLFRKEGQNVTLSCEQNLNHDAMYWYRQDPGQGLRLIYYSQIVNDFQKGDIAEGYSVSREKKESFPLTVTSAQKNPTAFYLCASSPTAEQGLGYTFGSGTRLTVV.

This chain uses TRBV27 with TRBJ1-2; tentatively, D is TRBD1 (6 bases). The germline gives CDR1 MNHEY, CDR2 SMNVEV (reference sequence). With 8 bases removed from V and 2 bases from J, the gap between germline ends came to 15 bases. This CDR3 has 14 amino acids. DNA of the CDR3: TGTGCCAGCCGACCAGCGGACAGAAACTATGGCTACACCTTC. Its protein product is CASRPADRNYGYTF.

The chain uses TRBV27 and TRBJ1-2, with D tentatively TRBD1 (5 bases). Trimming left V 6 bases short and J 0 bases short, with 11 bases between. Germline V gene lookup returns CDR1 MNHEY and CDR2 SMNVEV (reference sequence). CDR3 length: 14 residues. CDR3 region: CASSLTDTNYGYTF. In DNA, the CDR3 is TGTGCCAGCAGCTTGACAGATACTAACTATGGCTACACCTTC.

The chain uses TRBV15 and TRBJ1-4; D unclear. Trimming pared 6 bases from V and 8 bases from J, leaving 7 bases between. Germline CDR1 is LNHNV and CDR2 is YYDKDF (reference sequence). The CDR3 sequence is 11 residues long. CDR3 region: CATRNWEKLFF. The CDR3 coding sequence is TGTGCCACCAGGAATTGGGAAAAACTGTTTTTT.

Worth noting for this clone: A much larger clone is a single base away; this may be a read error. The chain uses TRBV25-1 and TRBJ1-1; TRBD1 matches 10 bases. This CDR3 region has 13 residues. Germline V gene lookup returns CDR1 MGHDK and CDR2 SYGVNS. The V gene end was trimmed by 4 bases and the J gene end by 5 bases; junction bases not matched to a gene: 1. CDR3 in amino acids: CASSGTGGTEAFF. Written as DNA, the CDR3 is TGTGCCAGCAGTGGGACAGGGGGAACTGAAGCTTTCTTT.

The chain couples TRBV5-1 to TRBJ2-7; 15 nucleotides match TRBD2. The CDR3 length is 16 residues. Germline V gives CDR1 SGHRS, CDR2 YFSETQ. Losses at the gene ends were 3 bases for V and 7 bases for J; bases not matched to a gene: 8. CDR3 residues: CASSSTGLAGGIEQYF. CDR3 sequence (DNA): TGCGCCAGCAGCTCCACTGGACTAGCGGGAGGGATAGAGCAGTACTTC.

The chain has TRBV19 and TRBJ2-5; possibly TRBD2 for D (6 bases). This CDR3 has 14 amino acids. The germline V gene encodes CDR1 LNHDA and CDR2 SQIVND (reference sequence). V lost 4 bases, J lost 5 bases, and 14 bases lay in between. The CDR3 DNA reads TGTGCCAGTAGTAGGGGGTCTGGAGGGGAGACCCAGTACTTC. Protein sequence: CASSRGSGGETQYF.

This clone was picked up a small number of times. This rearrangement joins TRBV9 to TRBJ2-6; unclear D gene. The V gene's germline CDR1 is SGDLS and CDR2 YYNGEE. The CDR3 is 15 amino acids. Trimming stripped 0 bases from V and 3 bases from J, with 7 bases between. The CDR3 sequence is CASSVGALGANVLTF. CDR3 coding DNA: TGTGCCAGCAGCGTAGGGGCCCTTGGGGCCAACGTCCTGACTTTC.

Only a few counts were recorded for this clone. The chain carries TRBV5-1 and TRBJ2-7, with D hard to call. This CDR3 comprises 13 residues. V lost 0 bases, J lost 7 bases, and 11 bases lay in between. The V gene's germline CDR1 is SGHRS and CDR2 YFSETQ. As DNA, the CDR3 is TGCGCCAGCAGCTTGGAACCCTCGAGGGAGCAGTACTTC. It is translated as CASSLEPSREQYF.

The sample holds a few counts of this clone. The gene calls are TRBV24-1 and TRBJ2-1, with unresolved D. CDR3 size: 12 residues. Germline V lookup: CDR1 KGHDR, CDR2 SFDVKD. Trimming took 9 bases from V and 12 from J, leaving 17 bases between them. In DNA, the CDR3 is TGTGCCACCCCAACGATGCTCGCCTGGCAGTTCTTC. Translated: CATPTMLAWQFF.

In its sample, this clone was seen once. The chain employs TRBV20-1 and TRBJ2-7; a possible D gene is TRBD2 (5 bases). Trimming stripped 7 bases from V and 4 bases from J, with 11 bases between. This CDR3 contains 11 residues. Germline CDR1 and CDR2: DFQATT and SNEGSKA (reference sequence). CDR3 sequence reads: CSGTDSYEQYF. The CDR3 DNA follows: TGCAGTGGAACGGACTCGTACGAGCAGTACTTC.

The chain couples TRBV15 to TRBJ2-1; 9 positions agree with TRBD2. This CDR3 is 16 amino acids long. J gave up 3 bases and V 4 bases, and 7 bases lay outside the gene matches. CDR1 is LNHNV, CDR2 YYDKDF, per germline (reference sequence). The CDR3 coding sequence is TGTGCCACCAGCAAAGAGACTAGCGGCTTCTACAATGAGCAGTTCTTC. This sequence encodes CATSKETSGFYNEQFF.

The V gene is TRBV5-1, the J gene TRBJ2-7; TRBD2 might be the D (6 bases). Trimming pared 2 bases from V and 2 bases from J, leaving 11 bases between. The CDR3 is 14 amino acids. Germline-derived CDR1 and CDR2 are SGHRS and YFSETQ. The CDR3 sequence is CASSFGGVAYEQYF. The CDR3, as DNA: TGCGCCAGCAGCTTCGGCGGGGTTGCCTACGAGCAGTACTTC.

This CDR3 reads CASQAGVSGANVLTF. In DNA, the CDR3 is TGTGCCAGTCAAGCCGGGGTCTCTGGGGCCAACGTCCTGACTTTC. This chain links TRBV18 with TRBJ2-6; tentative D call: TRBD2 (5 bases). The V end lost 9 bases, the J end lost 0 bases, and 12 bases lay between the germline ends. CDR1 and CDR2 from the germline V gene are KGHSH and LQKENI. The CDR3 contains 15 residues.

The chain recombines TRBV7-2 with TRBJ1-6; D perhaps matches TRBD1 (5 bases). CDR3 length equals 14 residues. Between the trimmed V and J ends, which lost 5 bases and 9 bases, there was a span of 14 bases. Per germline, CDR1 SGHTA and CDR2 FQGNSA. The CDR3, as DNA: TGTGCCAGCAGCCAAGTGGGGGGAGGTTCACCCCTCCACTTT. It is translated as CASSQVGGGSPLHF.

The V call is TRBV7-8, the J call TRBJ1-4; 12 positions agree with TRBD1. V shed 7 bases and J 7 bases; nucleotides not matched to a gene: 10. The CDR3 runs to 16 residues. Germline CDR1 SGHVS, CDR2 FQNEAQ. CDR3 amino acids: CASTPVGTGGGEKLFF. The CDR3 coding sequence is TGTGCCAGCACGCCGGTGGGGACAGGGGGCGGTGAAAAACTGTTTTTT.

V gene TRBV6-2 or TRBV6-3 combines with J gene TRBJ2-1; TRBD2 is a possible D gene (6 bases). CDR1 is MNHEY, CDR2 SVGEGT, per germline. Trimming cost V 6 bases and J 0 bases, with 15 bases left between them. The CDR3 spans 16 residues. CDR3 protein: CASSLSGLSSYNEQFF. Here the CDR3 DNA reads TGTGCCAGCAGCCTTAGCGGTCTTTCCTCCTACAATGAGCAGTTCTTC.

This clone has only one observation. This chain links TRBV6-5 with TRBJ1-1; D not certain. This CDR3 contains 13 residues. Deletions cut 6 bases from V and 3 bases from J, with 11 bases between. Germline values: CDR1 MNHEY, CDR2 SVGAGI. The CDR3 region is CASRDQMYTEAFF. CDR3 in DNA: TGTGCCAGCAGAGATCAGATGTACACTGAAGCTTTCTTT.

CDR3 nucleotides: TGTGCCAGCAGCACCCCCGGGACTAGCGGGATTGGCGAGCAGTACTTC. Translated, it gives CASSTPGTSGIGEQYF. This chain uses TRBV21-1 with TRBJ2-7; TRBD2 is the table's D call and was not checked against the DNA. TRBV21-1 is reported as a pseudogene. The CDR3 is 16 amino acids.